The clone carrying this TCR beta chain has just a few counts. Its specificity is not known. Using RNA transcripts as the source, TCR beta CDR3 regions were amplified. In the first-round RT-PCR of the TCR CDR3, the HTBI primer set was used. TCRdb re-derived calls from the multiplex PCR reads in MiXCR, one entry per CDR3 protein. Of fewer than 450,000 distinct CDR3 sequences listed, about 14% are singletons. These data come from a study of T cells in Graves' hyperthyroidism and ophthalmopathy. Across the study: Initial diagnosis, before any treatment, was when peripheral blood was collected.

Study-level points and caveats: Ophthalmopathy and stable hyperthyroidism were separated by a 13 V-J model.

V was clipped by 2 bases and J by 6 bases, with 13 bases between them. Germline lookup yields CDR1 MNHEY and CDR2 SMNVEV (reference sequence). This CDR3 region has 14 residues. Each person with ophthalmopathy scored at least 3 on the Clinical Activity Score, reached NOSPECS grade 4 or higher, and had been ill under 3 months. Diagnoses were made from clinical symptoms, serum measures (thyroxine and TRAb), thyroid ultrasound and orbital computed tomography. The sequenced material came from blood. J is TRBJ1-1 and V is TRBV27; D is ambiguous. This clonotype originated in a man in his fifties or sixties with Graves' ophthalmopathy. CDR3 in amino acids: CASSLAAVSAEAFF. CDR3 nucleotides: TGTGCCAGCAGTTTAGCCGCAGTCTCCGCTGAAGCTTTCTTT.